This passage covers 26 T cell receptor beta chains from one sample sequenced in a study of T cells in Graves' hyperthyroidism and ophthalmopathy. There were TCR beta CDR3 regions amplified from RNA transcripts. RT-PCR in the first round (using the HTBI primer set) targeted the TCR CDR3. TCRdb re-called the multiplex PCR reads with MiXCR, one entry per CDR3 protein. The sample lists about 340,000 distinct CDR3 sequences, 21% seen once, with over 45% in the top ten. Input material: blood. These receptors were collected from a woman aged 45 to 65 with Graves' hyperthyroidism.

The sample holds many counts of this clonotype. The V call is TRBV5-1, the J call TRBJ2-7; D perhaps matches TRBD2 (6 bases). The CDR3 spans 14 residues. Germline assignment: CDR1 SGHRS and CDR2 YFSETQ. V was shortened by 4 bases and J by 2 bases, with 13 bases between the two germline ends. The CDR3 region has the DNA TGCGCCAGCAGCCCCGGGACTTACACCTACGAGCAGTACTTC. Amino acids: CASSPGTYTYEQYF.

With respect to this clonotype: Since no conserved phenylalanine or tryptophan closes the CDR3, a read error is the likely cause. J is TRBJ1-5 and V is TRBV11-2; TRBD1 matches at 10 bases. V trimming: 5 bases; J trimming: 4 bases; junction bases outside the gene matches: 2. The germline V gene encodes CDR1 SGHAT and CDR2 FQNNGV. The CDR3 loop spans 14 amino acids. The CDR3, as DNA: TGTGCCAGCAGCCCGGGACAGGGGAATCAGCCCCAGCATCTT. Its translation is CASSPGQGNQPQHL.

Ten or more counts support this clonotype. V gene TRBV5-1 combines with J gene TRBJ2-5, with TRBD2 matching 11 bases. CDR3 length: 17 amino acids. J gave up 5 bases and V 0 bases, and 9 bases lay outside the gene matches. Germline loops: CDR1 SGHRS, CDR2 YFSETQ. The CDR3 protein is CASSLVASGGPGETQYF. CDR3 sequence (DNA): TGCGCCAGCAGCTTGGTCGCTAGCGGGGGGCCGGGGGAGACCCAGTACTTC.

This clonotype has ten or more counts. This chain uses TRBV5-6 with TRBJ1-4, with TRBD1 matching 10 bases. The CDR3 totals 16 residues. Germline V CDR1 and CDR2: SGHDT, YYEEEE. The V gene end was trimmed by 0 bases and the J gene end by 10 bases; junction bases not matched to a gene: 9. CDR3 residues: CASSLDMGQGTLKLFF. In DNA form, the CDR3 reads TGTGCCAGCAGCTTGGACATGGGACAGGGGACCTTAAAACTGTTTTTT. Combining the CDR3 with reference TRBV5-6 and TRBJ1-4 gives the whole variable domain DAGVTQSPTHLIKTRGQQVTLRCSPKSGHDTVSWYQQALGQGPQFIFQYYEEEERQRGNFPDRFSGHQFPNYSSELNVNALLLGDSALYLCASSLDMGQGTLKLFFGSGTQLSVL.

This clonotype came up many times. This sequence joins TRBV6-1 and TRBJ2-3, with 12 bases fitting TRBD2. CDR3 size: 18 residues. The J segment lost 4 bases and the V segment lost 6 bases, leaving 14 bases of the junction unmatched. Germline CDR1 reads MNHNS; CDR2 reads SASEGT. CDR3 sequence: CASSPRASGGDGSDTQYF. The CDR3 DNA reads TGTGCCAGCAGCCCAAGGGCTAGCGGGGGGGATGGGTCAGATACGCAGTATTTT.

This clonotype was counted a few times. The V gene is TRBV19, the J gene TRBJ2-3; 9 bases map to TRBD1. V lost 7 bases to trimming and J lost 2 bases; unmatched junction nucleotides: 7. There are 15 residues in the CDR3. The germline V gene has CDR1 LNHDA and CDR2 SQIVND (reference sequence). CDR3 protein: CASTPDRGFTDTQYF. The CDR3 DNA reads as TGTGCCAGTACCCCCGACAGGGGGTTCACAGATACGCAGTATTTT.

At least ten counts were recorded for this clonotype. The chain combines TRBV28 with TRBJ1-2; tentatively, D is TRBD1 (6 bases). The CDR3 contains 11 residues. Germline V gene data show CDR1 as MDHEN and CDR2 as SYDVKM. V dropped 5 bases and J dropped 8 bases, with 9 bases sitting between them. The CDR3 region is CASSHREGYTF. The CDR3 DNA is TGTGCCAGCAGTCACAGGGAGGGCTACACCTTC.

In this sample, this clonotype turned up many times. The chain has TRBV5-1 and TRBJ2-1, with 13 bases identical to TRBD2. The length of the CDR3 is 16 residues. V gave up 3 bases and J gave up 7 bases; unmatched junction bases: 7. The V gene's germline CDR1 is SGHRS and CDR2 YFSETQ. CDR3 sequence: CASSWGLAGPLNEQFF. CDR3 DNA sequence: TGCGCCAGCAGCTGGGGACTAGCGGGACCCCTGAATGAGCAGTTCTTC.

For this clonotype: It may be a read error: a sequence one base away is much more abundant. The chain recombines TRBV2 with TRBJ2-7; D gene uncertain. The CDR3 has 11 amino acids. Germline V gives CDR1 SNHLY, CDR2 FYNNEI. The CDR3 sequence: CASSDNYVQYF. CDR3 in DNA: TGTGCCAGCAGTGACAACTACGTGCAGTACTTC.

This clonotype came up many times. The J gene is TRBJ1-2, the V gene TRBV18; perhaps TRBD1 as D (6 bases). The V gene's germline CDR1 is KGHSH and CDR2 LQKENI. The CDR3 length is 16 residues. The V and J ends lost 2 bases and 3 bases respectively, with 16 bases between them. In DNA, the CDR3 is TGTGCCAGCTCACCAGCCCGACAGGCCCCTCACTATGGCTACACCTTC. Protein sequence: CASSPARQAPHYGYTF.

The chain couples TRBV10-3 to TRBJ2-3; TRBD2 agrees at 10 bases. The ends lost 2 bases at V and 1 base at J; junction bases unmatched: 0. CDR3 length equals 15 residues. Germline CDR1 reads ENHRY; CDR2 reads SYGVKD. In nucleotides, the CDR3 is TGTGCCATCAGTGAGGGGACTAGCGGCACAGATACGCAGTATTTT. This encodes CAISEGTSGTDTQYF.

The rearrangement uses TRBV28 and TRBJ1-6; D perhaps matches TRBD1 (5 bases). CDR1 and CDR2 (germline): MDHEN, SYDVKM. The V end lost 2 bases, the J end lost 9 bases, and 23 bases lay between the germline ends. The CDR3 is 18 amino acids. The CDR3 sequence is CASSLVIRVDTRRSPLHF. CDR3 nucleotide sequence: TGTGCCAGCAGTTTAGTCATTCGGGTGGACACCCGCCGTTCACCCCTCCACTTT.

The V call is TRBV14, the J call TRBJ1-2; D is undetermined. This CDR3 contains 13 residues. Germline CDR1 is SGHDN and CDR2 is FVKESK. Trimming shortened V by 2 bases and J by 3 bases, and 7 bases separated the two germline ends. CDR3 coding DNA: TGTGCCAGCAGCCAAAACCCCCACTATGGCTACACCTTC. It translates to CASSQNPHYGYTF.

The J gene is TRBJ2-3, the V gene TRBV7-9; 7 bases are a match to TRBD1. The CDR3 is 16 amino acids. Germline V gene lookup returns CDR1 SEHNR and CDR2 FQNEAQ (reference sequence). Germline trimming cut 5 bases from V and 8 bases from J; bases unmatched to any gene: 16. The CDR3 bases are TGTGCCAGCAGCCCCTGGGACAGTACCGGGGAAGGTACGCAGTATTTT. Its translation is CASSPWDSTGEGTQYF.

In this sample, this clonotype turned up many times. The junction does not match germline at one end; this may be a read error. V usage is TRBV7-8 and J usage is TRBJ2-1; 7 bases align to TRBD2. This CDR3 has 17 amino acids. Germline V gene sequence: CDR1 SGHVS, CDR2 FQNEAQ. The CDR3 region is CASSLVVTGEGYSEQFF. The CDR3, as DNA: TGTGCCAGCAGCTTAGTTGTAACCGGGGAGGGGTACAGTGAGCAGTTCTTC.

In its sample, this clonotype was seen many times. This chain links TRBV3-1 with TRBJ2-3; TRBD2 matches 10 bases. This CDR3 comprises 17 residues. J lost 3 bases, V lost 0 bases, and 6 bases had no gene match. The germline V gene encodes CDR1 LGHDT and CDR2 YNNKEL (reference sequence). The CDR3 reads CASSQEELAGYTDTQYF. The CDR3 coding sequence is TGTGCCAGCAGCCAAGAGGAACTAGCGGGGTATACAGATACGCAGTATTTT.

This clonotype was observed at least ten times. The J gene is TRBJ2-3, the V gene TRBV7-9; tentative D call: TRBD2 (6 bases). V lost 2 bases and J lost 0, with 12 bases in between. Germline V gene sequence: CDR1 SEHNR, CDR2 FQNEAQ (reference sequence). This CDR3 contains 16 residues. The CDR3 nucleotides read TGTGCCAGCAGCTTAATTGGGACTGTTAGCACAGATACGCAGTATTTT. As protein: CASSLIGTVSTDTQYF.

This clonotype was detected many times. This chain links TRBV7-3 with TRBJ2-7; D may correspond to TRBD1 or TRBD2 (6 bases each). CDR1 and CDR2 from the germline V gene are SGHTA and FQGTGA. V lost 6 bases to trimming and J lost 1 base, with 13 bases between them. This CDR3 has 14 residues. CDR3 coding DNA: TGTGCCAGCAGTATCCGGGGGCCTTCCTACGAGCAGTACTTC. Translated, it gives CASSIRGPSYEQYF.

This clonotype was detected ten times or more. The CDR3 region is CSARVGETQYF. The CDR3 DNA reads as TGCAGTGCTAGAGTGGGGGAGACCCAGTACTTC. The rearrangement links TRBV20-1 to TRBJ2-5; no definite D call. The germline V gene encodes CDR1 DFQATT and CDR2 SNEGSKA (reference sequence). This CDR3 has 11 amino acids. The V end lost 1 base, the J end lost 5 bases, and 5 bases lay between the germline ends.

This clonotype has a count of ten or more. The V call is TRBV18, the J call TRBJ1-2; no definite D call. V was clipped by 1 base and J by 4 bases, with 4 bases between them. The CDR3 consists of 12 residues. Germline-derived CDR1 and CDR2 are KGHSH and LQKENI. The CDR3 region is CASSPQRYGYTF. The CDR3 nucleotides are TGTGCCAGCTCACCACAACGCTATGGCTACACCTTC.

This clonotype has just a few counts. V usage is TRBV7-3 and J usage is TRBJ2-7; 9 nucleotides match TRBD1. From germline, CDR1 is SGHTA and CDR2 FQGTGA. V lost 1 base to trimming and J lost 3 bases; unmatched junction nucleotides: 10. There are 17 residues in the CDR3. The CDR3 DNA sequence: TGTGCCAGCAGCTTAAGGGGCGGGACAGGGACGCACTACGAGCAGTACTTC. This encodes CASSLRGGTGTHYEQYF.

J is TRBJ2-1 and V is TRBV7-2; TRBD2 matches 8 bases. Germline V gene lookup returns CDR1 SGHTA and CDR2 FQGNSA. The CDR3 runs to 16 residues. V trimming: 5 bases; J trimming: 4 bases; junction bases outside the gene matches: 10. The CDR3 loop reads CASSPRKLAEYNEQFF. CDR3 coding DNA: TGTGCCAGCAGCCCGCGGAAACTAGCGGAGTACAATGAGCAGTTCTTC.

The rearrangement uses TRBV10-3 and TRBJ2-7; D unresolved. The CDR3 runs to 15 residues. Per the germline V gene, CDR1 is ENHRY and CDR2 is SYGVKD. V lost 0 bases to trimming and J lost 1 base, with 10 bases between them. CDR3 nucleotide sequence: TGTGCCATCAGTGAGTCTCGGACGTTGTCCTACGAGCAGTACTTC. This encodes CAISESRTLSYEQYF.

At least ten counts were recorded for this clonotype. The V call is TRBV6-1, the J call TRBJ2-1; D not resolved. Germline CDR1 is MNHNS and CDR2 is SASEGT. Trimming left V 6 bases short and J 4 bases short, with 10 bases between. The CDR3 contains 13 residues. In DNA form, the CDR3 reads TGTGCCAGCAGAGGGATTCCTTACAATGAGCAGTTCTTC. Translating gives CASRGIPYNEQFF.

This clonotype was recorded at least ten times. This chain joins TRBV3-1 and TRBJ2-1; 11 bases align to TRBD2. The V segment lost 0 bases and the J segment 7 bases; nucleotides outside the gene matches: 5. Germline loops: CDR1 LGHDT, CDR2 YNNKEL (reference sequence). This CDR3 is built from 16 residues. The chain's CDR3 is CASSQDLAGGSNEQFF. In DNA, the CDR3 is TGTGCCAGCAGCCAAGATCTAGCGGGGGGTAGTAATGAGCAGTTCTTC.

This clonotype occurred many times. The rearrangement joins TRBV15 to TRBJ1-1; possibly TRBD1 for D (5 bases). Germline CDR1 and CDR2: LNHNV and YYDKDF (reference sequence). This CDR3 is 16 amino acids long. Trimming left V 0 bases short and J 1 base short, with 12 bases between. The CDR3 sequence is CATSRDIAGGNTEAFF. The CDR3 bases are TGTGCCACCAGCAGAGATATAGCCGGGGGGAACACTGAAGCTTTCTTT.